The following is a TCR beta chain sequence with its context. This entry belongs to a study of response to subunit inactivated influenza vaccine. MiXCR was run by TCRdb on the RT-PCR reads, yielding one entry per CDR3 protein. The profile covers around 570,000 distinct CDR3 sequences, with approximately 10% appearing a single time and 9.5% to 12% taken by the ten largest. These data were also filed under a second study, of T cells expressing NK-cell markers. That study reports: Production of TCR beta cDNA relied on 5'RACE template switching with UMIs. One of eight sequenced donors was HCMV-seronegative; the other seven were seropositive. Only alpha-beta TCR T cells were sorted in several experiments, using an anti-gamma-delta TCR antibody. The dominant NKG2C+ clonotypes represented about 1.0-7.0% of CD8+ T cells in about six donors. Nothing established the HCMV specificity of expanded NKG2C+ T cell clones.

The sample was PBMCs from blood, taken on the day of vaccination. The sequence derives from a man in his fifties or sixties who received an inactivated influenza vaccine.

This chain's CDR3 is CASSLSGTNTEAFF. CDR3 sequence (DNA): TGCGCCAGCAGCTTGAGTGGGACGAACACTGAAGCTTTCTTT. The chain has TRBV5-1 and TRBJ1-1, with TRBD1 as a possible D gene (5 bases). Germline V gives CDR1 SGHRS, CDR2 YFSETQ. The CDR3 consists of 14 residues. V was trimmed by 1 base and J by 1 base, leaving 8 bases between them.